Listed below are T cell receptor beta chains from one sample, sequenced in a study of blood T cell repertoires in COVID-19. The protocol was immunoSEQ multiplex PCR, while the TCRdb copy is restricted to in-frame clones and leaves out a portion. The table shows approximately 110,000 clones, with around 80% occurring only once. The sample taken for sequencing was peripheral blood. The origin of the receptors is a human donor in a cohort sampled during active or convalescent COVID-19. Each CDR3 is given with its conserved first and last residue. D genes are given only for firm matches. The size entry is marked missing in some rows and otherwise reads once, few, many or a size class.

size	D	V	J	DNA	CDR3
.	.	TRBV24-1	TRBJ2-5	TGTGCCACCCGGGGAGGCTATAAAGAGACCCAGTACTTC	CATRGGYKETQYF
.	.	TRBV5-1	TRBJ1-1	TGCGCCAGCCAATTCCACAGGGACACTGAAGCTTTCTTT	CASQFHRDTEAFF
.	.	TRBV19	TRBJ2-7	TGTGCCAGTAGTATTTCGGCAGGGCCCTACGAGCAGTACTTC	CASSISAGPYEQYF
.	.	TRBV28	TRBJ2-7	TGTGCCAGCAGTCCCTCCCCCCTCCAGGGTTTATTCCACGAGCAGTACTTC	CASSPSPLQGLFHEQYF
.	.	TRBV6-5	TRBJ2-1	TGTGCCAGCAGTTACTCGAGGGTCGGGCCTCAAGCAGAGCAGTTCTTC	CASSYSRVGPQAEQFF
.	.	TRBV28	TRBJ2-7	TGTGCCAGCAGACGATCACTAGGCGCCTACGAGCAGTACTTC	CASRRSLGAYEQYF
.	TRBD2	TRBV7-2	TRBJ2-3	TGTGCCAGCAGCTTAGATCGGACTAGGACTTCCTTGGCAGATACGCAGTATTTT	CASSLDRTRTSLADTQYF
once	.	TRBV5-4	TRBJ2-1	TGTGCCGGGGCGGGGTCCGGTCGCGATGAGCAGTTCTTC	CAGAGSGRDEQFF
.	.	TRBV7-2	TRBJ1-5	TGTGCCAGCAGCTCACACGGGGGTAGCAATCAGCCCCAGCATTTT	CASSSHGGSNQPQHF
few	TRBD1	TRBV27	TRBJ2-7	TGTGCCAGCAGTTTATCGACAGGGCCCTACGAGCAGTACTTC	CASSLSTGPYEQYF
few	.	TRBV9	TRBJ1-1	TGTGCCAGCAGCGTAGCTTCGGGGGGGCGAGAGAACACTGAAGCTTTCTTT	CASSVASGGRENTEAFF
.	.	TRBV11-2	TRBJ1-6	TGTGCCAGCAGCTCGGGGGGCGCGTCCTATAATTCACCCCTCCACTTT	CASSSGGASYNSPLHF
.	.	TRBV4-3	TRBJ2-1	TGCGCCAGCAGCCATGTTCTGGTGGGGCGGATGCAGTTCTTC	CASSHVLVGRMQFF
few	.	TRBV2	TRBJ2-1	TGTGCCAGCAGTGATGGTAGAGAGCAGTTCTTC	CASSDGREQFF
.	.	TRBV5-6	TRBJ2-1	TGTGCCAGCAGCCCAGACAGCAATGAGCAGTTCTTC	CASSPDSNEQFF
.	TRBD2	TRBV27	TRBJ2-3	TGTGCCAGCAGTTTTCGGGGACTAGCGGGGTCGACAGATACGCAGTATTTT	CASSFRGLAGSTDTQYF
.	TRBD2	TRBV28	TRBJ2-3	TGTGCCAGCAGCCCCACAGATCCTAGCGGGCGAGATACGCAGTATTTT	CASSPTDPSGRDTQYF
.	.	TRBV6-6	TRBJ1-1	TGTGCCAGCAGAAGATATTCGAGCGGGCTTATCACTGAAGCTTTCTTT	CASRRYSSGLITEAFF
.	.	TRBV19	TRBJ1-5	TGTGCCAGTAGTAGAGGAAACAATCAGCCCCAGCATTTT	CASSRGNNQPQHF
.	.	TRBV7-2	TRBJ2-5	TGTGCCAGCAGCGCAAGCGTCAGGGGTGGAGAGACCCAGTACTTC	CASSASVRGGETQYF
.	TRBD2	TRBV7-2	TRBJ2-2	TGTGCCAGCAGCTTAGCCCCACTAGCGGGAGTGTACACCGGGGAGCTGTTTTTT	CASSLAPLAGVYTGELFF
few	.	TRBV4-1	TRBJ1-5	TGCGCCAGCAGCCCCGGGGGTTTGGGGAATCAGCCCCAGCATTTT	CASSPGGLGNQPQHF